A selection of T cell receptor beta chains follows, all from one sample in a study of shared clonotypes between healthy human individuals. TCRdb's table, derived via immunoSEQ multiplex PCR, lists solely in-frame clones and lacks some. The data contain about 2.4 million clones, over 85% of them singletons. Sequencing input: naive CD4+ T cells from PBMCs. The receptors stem from a man in his late teens or twenties in good health. Some clones in this sample may be carry-over from other donors' samples. Each CDR3 is given with its conserved first and last residue. D genes are given only for firm matches. The size of a clone is reported for some rows only, either as once, few or many, or as a class for expanded clones.

j_call,clone_size,d_call,v_call,cdr3_aa,cdr3_nt
TRBJ2-2,NA,NA,TRBV19,CASSEQGTRTGELFF,TGTGCCAGTAGTGAGCAGGGGACAAGAACCGGGGAGCTGTTTTTT
TRBJ2-1,NA,TRBD1,TRBV28,CASSSPPGQVKLEYNEQFF,TGTGCCAGCAGCTCTCCCCCCGGACAGGTCAAGCTAGAATACAATGAGCAGTTCTTC
TRBJ2-7,NA,NA,TRBV30,CAWSVNLGTYEQYF,TGTGCCTGGAGTGTCAACCTAGGGACCTACGAGCAGTACTTC
TRBJ2-5,NA,NA,TRBV6-5,CASHRVYEETQYF,TGTGCCAGCCACAGGGTATACGAAGAGACCCAGTACTTC
TRBJ2-7,NA,NA,TRBV7-6,CASSAQSLGGGYEQYF,TGTGCCAGCAGCGCGCAGAGCCTTGGGGGAGGCTACGAGCAGTACTTC
TRBJ1-2,few,NA,TRBV6-5,CASNQGGYGYTF,TGTGCCAGCAATCAGGGAGGCTATGGCTACACCTTC
TRBJ2-7,NA,TRBD2,TRBV28,CASSLARGLADPYEQYF,TGTGCCAGCAGTTTGGCCCGCGGACTAGCTGACCCCTACGAGCAGTACTTC
TRBJ1-1,NA,TRBD1,TRBV7-3,CASSERTGGTEAFF,TGTGCCAGCAGCGAACGGACAGGGGGCACTGAAGCTTTCTTT
TRBJ1-1,NA,TRBD1,TRBV25-1,CASSESGTGGTEAFF,TGTGCCAGCAGTGAATCAGGGACAGGGGGCACTGAAGCTTTCTTT
TRBJ1-5,many,NA,TRBV9,CASSPGGQNQPQHF,TGTGCCAGCAGCCCTGGGGGCCAGAATCAGCCCCAGCATTTT
TRBJ2-5,NA,TRBD2,TRBV14,CASSQRRGFHGETQYF,TGTGCCAGCAGCCAGCGGCGGGGGTTCCATGGAGAGACCCAGTACTTC
TRBJ2-5,NA,NA,TRBV11-3,CASSFGQTYQETQYF,TGTGCCAGCAGCTTCGGACAGACATATCAAGAGACCCAGTACTTC
TRBJ2-5,NA,NA,TRBV4-2,CASSQVATAGQETQYF,TGTGCCAGCAGCCAAGTCGCGACGGCTGGCCAAGAGACCCAGTACTTC
TRBJ1-2,NA,TRBD1,TRBV6-5,CASRAQGARYGYTF,TGTGCCAGCAGGGCACAGGGGGCGCGCTATGGCTACACCTTC
TRBJ2-5,NA,TRBD1,TRBV19,CASSRMRTGGETQYF,TGTGCCAGTAGCCGAATGAGGACAGGGGGGGAGACCCAGTACTTC
TRBJ2-1,NA,NA,TRBV28,CASSSTGSSYNEQFF,TGTGCCAGCAGTTCGACAGGCAGCTCCTACAATGAGCAGTTCTTC
TRBJ2-7,NA,NA,TRBV30,CAWTGLSYEQYF,TGTGCCTGGACGGGACTTTCCTACGAGCAGTACTTC
TRBJ1-6,NA,NA,TRBV6-4,CASSVGGMGPLHF,TGTGCCAGCAGTGTAGGGGGTATGGGACCCCTCCACTTT
TRBJ2-1,once,NA,TRBV5-1,CASSWETGSYNEQFF,TGCGCCAGCAGCTGGGAGACGGGTTCCTACAATGAGCAGTTCTTC
TRBJ2-5,NA,NA,TRBV19,CASSNSYQETQYF,TGTGCCAGTAGTAATAGTTACCAAGAGACCCAGTACTTC
TRBJ2-3,NA,NA,TRBV5-1,CASSGGTVSSTDTQYF,TGCGCCAGCAGCGGAGGAACGGTGTCCTCCACAGATACGCAGTATTTT
TRBJ1-1,NA,NA,TRBV2,CASSEMMRTGLNTEAFF,TGTGCCAGCAGTGAAATGATGCGTACGGGGTTGAACACTGAAGCTTTCTTT
TRBJ2-7,NA,TRBD2,TRBV7-8,CASSRGLAGAPYEQYF,TGTGCCAGCAGCCGTGGACTAGCGGGGGCCCCCTACGAGCAGTACTTC
TRBJ2-5,NA,NA,TRBV6-1,CASAPLQLAGETQYF,TGTGCCAGCGCACCACTACAGTTGGCTGGGGAGACCCAGTACTTC
TRBJ2-1,NA,NA,TRBV19,CASSLPIGPTDNEQFF,TGTGCCAGTAGTTTACCAATCGGACCCACGGACAATGAGCAGTTCTTC
TRBJ2-3,NA,NA,TRBV5-1,CASSLVSGPTDTQYF,TGCGCCAGCAGCTTGGTTAGCGGACCCACAGATACGCAGTATTTT
TRBJ2-3,NA,NA,TRBV4-2,CASSQVGRQGTDTQYF,TGTGCCAGCAGCCAAGTCGGGAGACAGGGCACAGATACGCAGTATTTT
TRBJ2-1,NA,TRBD1,TRBV6-9,CASSYLDRGRDEQFF,TGTGCCAGCAGTTATTTGGACAGGGGTCGGGATGAGCAGTTCTTC
TRBJ2-7,NA,NA,TRBV11-2,CASSLEAKAGARSVEQYF,TGTGCCAGCAGCTTAGAGGCCAAGGCGGGGGCCCGATCGGTCGAGCAGTACTTC
TRBJ2-5,NA,TRBD1,TRBV5-1,CASSSGGRETQYF,TGCGCCAGCAGCTCAGGGGGTCGGGAGACCCAGTACTTC
TRBJ2-7,NA,NA,TRBV6-5,CASMATVGYEQYF,TGTGCCAGTATGGCGACGGTTGGATACGAGCAGTACTTC
TRBJ1-1,NA,NA,TRBV28,CASTGGLGTEAFF,TGTGCCAGCACGGGGGGGCTTGGGACTGAAGCTTTCTTT